This record concerns one T cell receptor beta chain sequence. Produced via immunoSEQ multiplex PCR; TCRdb's table is partial and in-frame only. Of around 100,000 clones listed, nearly 90% were seen once; the top ten hold around 2%. This specimen comes from a study of blood T cell repertoires in COVID-19. The CDR3 has 10 residues. In germline, CDR1 is SEHNR, CDR2 FQNEAQ (reference sequence). V was shortened by 10 bases and J by 4 bases, with 7 bases between the two germline ends. The receptor was isolated from a man in his fifties with active COVID-19. The chain is built from TRBV7-9 and TRBJ1-2; no firm D call. Sequenced material: peripheral blood. Here the CDR3 DNA reads TGTGCCACAGGCCCCTATGGCTACACCTTC. As protein: CATGPYGYTF.